A selection of T cell receptor beta chains follows, all from one sample in a study of OX40 agonist ivuxolimab in advanced cancers. The assay was immunoSEQ multiplex PCR, and TCRdb's table has in-frame clones only and misses some. The sample holds roughly 80,000 clones, roughly 87% seen once. Sequences were derived from CD4+ or CD8+ T cells sorted from blood, sampled in a trial of the OX40 agonist ivuxolimab. The receptors were sampled from an adult with an advanced solid tumor such as melanoma, head and neck, liver or kidney cancer. Each CDR3 is given with its conserved first and last residue. A D gene is named only where the DNA matches it firmly. For some rows the clone size is stated as once, few or many, or as a class when expanded; others skip it.

TRBJ1-2 | TRBV5-5 | TRBD1 | few | TGTGCCAGCAGCTTGCGGACAGGGCTAGGCTATGGCTACACCTTC | CASSLRTGLGYGYTF
TRBJ2-2 | TRBV27 | TRBD2 | - | TGTGCCAGCAGGCTTTCGGGGACTAGTATCACCGGGGAGCTGTTTTTT | CASRLSGTSITGELFF
TRBJ1-4 | TRBV11-2 | - | - | TGTGCCAGCAGCTTAGTAGCCGGACATTTACCTAATGAAAAACTGTTTTTT | CASSLVAGHLPNEKLFF
TRBJ1-4 | TRBV2 | TRBD1 | - | TGTGCCAGCAGTGAGGGACAGGCGGGCAGTGAAAAACTGTTTTTT | CASSEGQAGSEKLFF
TRBJ2-5 | TRBV7-9 | - | - | TGTGCCAGCAGCTTAGCAGAAGAGACCCAGTACTTC | CASSLAEETQYF
TRBJ1-1 | TRBV5-1 | TRBD1 | - | TGCGCCAGCAGCTTAGAACACCGGGACAGGGGGACTGAAGCTTTCTTT | CASSLEHRDRGTEAFF
TRBJ2-3 | TRBV6-1 | - | once | TGTGCCAGCAGTGAGATGTTTGGGGATACGCAGTATTTT | CASSEMFGDTQYF
TRBJ2-6 | TRBV5-1 | - | - | TGCGCCAGCAGCTTCTCTGGGGCCAACGTCCTGACTTTC | CASSFSGANVLTF
TRBJ2-3 | TRBV21-1 | - | - | TGTGCCAGCGGGACTAGCGGGAGGTGGTCAGATACGCAGTATTTT | CASGTSGRWSDTQYF
TRBJ1-1 | TRBV30 | - | - | TGTGCCTCCTCAGGGGTGAACACTGAAGCTTTCTTT | CASSGVNTEAFF
TRBJ1-2 | TRBV5-4 | - | - | TGTGCCAGCAGCTTGGCGGGAAATTATGGCTACACCTTC | CASSLAGNYGYTF
TRBJ1-4 | TRBV4-2 | - | - | TGTGCCAGCAGCCAAGGTAGCGGGGGAGGGGAAAAACTGTTTTTT | CASSQGSGGGEKLFF
TRBJ1-5 | TRBV5-5 | TRBD1 | - | TGTGCCAGCAGCACCGGGACAGTCAGAGGCAATCAGCCCCAGCATTTT | CASSTGTVRGNQPQHF
TRBJ2-1 | TRBV9 | TRBD2 | - | TGTGCCAGCAGCGATGGAGCGGGGGGGCAGTACAATGAGCAGTTCTTC | CASSDGAGGQYNEQFF
TRBJ2-1 | TRBV5-5 | - | - | TGTGCCAGCAGCTTGGAGGATCTCTCCAATGAGCAGTTCTTC | CASSLEDLSNEQFF
TRBJ1-1 | TRBV7-8 | - | - | TGTGCCAGCAGCTTAGGCGGGGGGGGCGTCGCTGAAGCTTTCTTT | CASSLGGGGVAEAFF
TRBJ1-1 | TRBV7-9 | - | - | TGTGCCAGCAGCTTAGTGGACACTGAAGCTTTCTTT | CASSLVDTEAFF
TRBJ2-3 | TRBV28 | - | few | TGTGCCAGCAGATCGAAGCGGAGATTCACAGATACGCAGTATTTT | CASRSKRRFTDTQYF
TRBJ1-2 | TRBV27 | - | - | TGTGCCAGCAGTCCGAGACAGTGGGGCTATGGCTACACCTTC | CASSPRQWGYGYTF
TRBJ1-6 | TRBV19 | - | - | TGTGCCAGTATCGGAGGGGGGAATGGTTCACCCCTCCACTTT | CASIGGGNGSPLHF
TRBJ1-2 | TRBV5-4 | TRBD1 | - | TGTGCCAGCAGCCCCCGGACAGGAGAACGATATGGCTACACCTTC | CASSPRTGERYGYTF
TRBJ1-2 | TRBV7-3 | - | - | TGTGCCAGCAGCAACCGGGACACGTTCGCCTATGGCTACACCTTC | CASSNRDTFAYGYTF
TRBJ2-3 | TRBV5-1 | TRBD2 | - | TGCGCCAGCAGCTTAACTAGCGGCAGAGATACGCAGTATTTT | CASSLTSGRDTQYF
TRBJ1-3 | TRBV11-2 | - | once | TGTGCCAGCAGTCTAAACCGGGCTGGAAACACCATATATTTT | CASSLNRAGNTIYF
TRBJ1-1 | TRBV28 | - | - | TGTGCCAGCAGTTTAAGGCCGTCGGGCACTGAAGCTTTCTTT | CASSLRPSGTEAFF
TRBJ2-1 | TRBV2 | TRBD2 | - | TGTGCCAGCAGCAGGACTAGCGGGGGTCCCCATGAGCAGTTCTTC | CASSRTSGGPHEQFF
TRBJ2-2 | TRBV6-6 | TRBD1 | - | TGTGCCAGCAGTTCTACAGGGGTCACCGGGGAGCTGTTTTTT | CASSSTGVTGELFF
TRBJ2-5 | TRBV5-4 | - | - | TGTGCCAGCAGTTCGCCGGGACTCCAGGCTACCCAGTACTTC | CASSSPGLQATQYF
TRBJ2-1 | TRBV28 | - | - | TGTGCCACCCTTTTGGGGGGTGACTACAATGAGCAGTTCTTC | CATLLGGDYNEQFF
TRBJ1-1 | TRBV6-1 | - | - | TGTGCCAGCAGTGAATGGGGCAGGATGAACACTGAAGCTTTCTTT | CASSEWGRMNTEAFF
TRBJ1-2 | TRBV7-2 | - | once | TGTGCCAGCAGCTTAGTCAGGGGTAACTATGGCTACACCTTC | CASSLVRGNYGYTF
TRBJ2-7 | TRBV7-9 | - | once | TGTGCCAGCAGCTTAGAGGGCGGGGCAGCCTACGAGCAGTACTTC | CASSLEGGAAYEQYF
TRBJ2-1 | TRBV5-1 | TRBD1 | - | TGCGCCAGCAGCAGGGACAGGCGTTACAATGAGCAGTTCTTC | CASSRDRRYNEQFF
TRBJ1-5 | TRBV5-5 | - | - | TGTGCCAGCAGCCCGGGGGGGGCCAATCAGCCCCAGCATTTT | CASSPGGANQPQHF
TRBJ2-7 | TRBV7-2 | - | - | TGTGCCAGCAGTCAAGGGCCGGGACTGGTAAGCTCCTACGAGCAGTACTTC | CASSQGPGLVSSYEQYF
TRBJ2-5 | TRBV27 | - | - | TGTGCCAGCAGTAAAATGGGGGACCCTACCCAAGAGACCCAGTACTTC | CASSKMGDPTQETQYF
TRBJ1-5 | TRBV6-5 | - | - | TGTGCCAGCAGGAACACTTGGGGTCCCGATCAGCCCCAGCATTTT | CASRNTWGPDQPQHF
TRBJ2-1 | TRBV18 | TRBD1 | once | TGTGCCAGCTCACCGGGGGACAGGGGTGATAATGAGCAGTTCTTC | CASSPGDRGDNEQFF
TRBJ2-7 | TRBV5-6 | - | - | TGTGCCAGCAGCTTCTGGAACAGGGCGCGAAAATCGTCCTACGAGCAGTACTTC | CASSFWNRARKSSYEQYF
TRBJ2-7 | TRBV5-5 | - | once | TGTGCCAGCAGCACGGGACATTCCTACGAGCAGTACTTC | CASSTGHSYEQYF
TRBJ2-2 | TRBV19 | - | - | TGTGCCAGTAGGAGGACACCTAACACCGGGGAGCTGTTTTTT | CASRRTPNTGELFF
TRBJ1-5 | TRBV29-1 | - | - | TGCAGCGCAAGACAGGTCTATAGCAATCAGCCCCAGCATTTT | CSARQVYSNQPQHF
TRBJ1-1 | TRBV18 | - | - | TGTGCCAGCTCACCACAGGGCCTGAACACTGAAGCTTTCTTT | CASSPQGLNTEAFF
TRBJ2-2 | TRBV7-7 | - | - | TGTGCCAGCGTGCAAGGGGATACCGGGGAGCTGTTTTTT | CASVQGDTGELFF
TRBJ2-5 | TRBV9 | TRBD2 | once | TGTGCCAGCAGCGTAGGGTCTAGCGGACAAGAGACCCAGTACTTC | CASSVGSSGQETQYF
TRBJ1-1 | TRBV27 | - | - | TGTGCCAGCGCTTCCCAGGGAAACACTGAAGCTTTCTTT | CASASQGNTEAFF
TRBJ2-3 | TRBV5-8 | - | - | TGTGCCAGCACCCCTGGGACTAGCACAGATACGCAGTATTTT | CASTPGTSTDTQYF
TRBJ2-3 | TRBV28 | - | once | TGTGCCAGCAGTCCGCAGGGGCCTAGCAGAGATACGCAGTATTTT | CASSPQGPSRDTQYF
TRBJ1-1 | TRBV2 | - | - | TGTGCCAGCAGACCCCAAGGCAGTATGAACACTGAAGCTTTCTTT | CASRPQGSMNTEAFF
TRBJ1-4 | TRBV18 | TRBD1 | - | TGTGCCAGCTCACCTAGACAGGGTCCTGAAAAACTGTTTTTT | CASSPRQGPEKLFF
TRBJ2-1 | TRBV6-5 | - | - | TGTGCCAGCAGTTACGCAACAGAGCAGTTCTTC | CASSYATEQFF